This TCR beta chain is from a study of blood T cell repertoires in COVID-19. Study at large: The analysed material was cDNA or gDNA that came from T cells, B-cell-depleted T cells, or PBMCs.

The CDR3 loop spans 15 amino acids. Germline-derived CDR1 and CDR2 are KGHSH and LQKENI. Trimming took 6 bases from V and 5 from J; bases not matched to a gene: 5. Only in-frame clones appear in the TCRdb table, and some are missing; sequencing was by immunoSEQ multiplex PCR. The table has 250,000 to 350,000 clones, 80% to 95% seen once. Participant ages covered about 18 to 89 years across around 22 US areas. Cohort 3 donors were reported recovered after two negative PCRs, clearance, or symptom resolution. This rearrangement joins TRBV18 to TRBJ2-3; 13 bases map to TRBD2. Sequenced material: PBMCs or T cells enriched from blood (not recorded which). The sequence was collected from a woman in her twenties or thirties who had recovered from COVID-19. CDR3 nucleotide sequence: TGTGCCAGCTCCCCGGGACTAGCGGGAATAGATACGCAGTATTTT. It is translated as CASSPGLAGIDTQYF. The whole variable domain, remainder taken from reference TRBV18 and TRBJ2-3, is NAGVMQNPRHLVRRRGQEARLRCSPMKGHSHVYWYRQLPEEGLKFMVYLQKENIIDESGMPKERFSAEFPKEGPSILRIQQVVRGDSAAYFCASSPGLAGIDTQYFGPGTRLTVL.